These 23 T cell receptor beta chains originate from one sample sequenced in a study of blood T cell repertoires in COVID-19. This table comes from immunoSEQ multiplex PCR, and its TCRdb copy is limited to in-frame clones, with some not included. The table includes about 380,000 clones, 85% detected once. Sequenced sample: peripheral blood. The receptors originated from a young woman with acute or convalescent COVID-19.

J is TRBJ2-7 and V is TRBV11-2, with TRBD1 matching over 8 bases. The CDR3 loop spans 14 amino acids. Trimming removed 1 base from V and 6 bases from J; junction bases left unmatched: 5. Germline CDR1 and CDR2: SGHAT and FQNNGV. In DNA form, the CDR3 reads TGTGCCAGCAGCTTAGGGGACAGGAAGCCCGAGCAGTACTTC. This codes for CASSLGDRKPEQYF.

CDR3 in DNA: TGTGCCAGCAGCTTAATGGCTAGCGGGACCCCCGGGGAGCTGTTTTTT. This codes for CASSLMASGTPGELFF. V gene TRBV7-3 combines with J gene TRBJ2-2, with 9 bases lining up with TRBD2. The CDR3 length is 16 residues. V shed 1 base and J 6 bases; nucleotides not matched to a gene: 6. Germline V gives CDR1 SGHTA, CDR2 FQGTGA. The complete variable domain, with remaining parts taken from reference TRBV7-3 and TRBJ2-2, reads GAGVSQTPSNKVTEKGKYVELRCDPISGHTALYWYRQSLGQGPEFLIYFQGTGAADDSGLPNDRFFAVRPEGSVSTLKIQRTERGDSAVYLCASSLMASGTPGELFFGEGSRLTVL.

The V and J genes are TRBV7-3 and TRBJ2-7, with 8 bases aligning to TRBD1. The CDR3 extends over 13 amino acids. The germline V gene encodes CDR1 SGHTA and CDR2 FQGTGA. With 3 bases clipped from V and 3 bases from J, the junction kept 1 base outside the gene matches. CDR3 loop: CASSFDRGYEQYF. CDR3 bases: TGTGCCAGCAGCTTTGACAGGGGCTACGAGCAGTACTTC.

The J gene is TRBJ1-2, the V gene TRBV28; D unclear. There are 12 residues in the CDR3. V lost 6 bases, J lost 3 bases, and 8 bases lay in between. The germline gives CDR1 MDHEN, CDR2 SYDVKM. The CDR3 sequence is CASSSTDYGYTF. The DNA for the CDR3 is TGTGCCAGCAGCAGCACAGACTATGGCTACACCTTC.

V is TRBV4-2 and J is TRBJ1-3; D perhaps matches TRBD1 (5 bases). The CDR3 spans 14 residues. Germline CDR1 and CDR2: LGHNA and YNFKEQ. V lost 0 bases and J lost 7, with 10 bases in between. The chain's CDR3 is CASSQEGRGNTIYF. The CDR3 DNA reads as TGTGCCAGCAGCCAAGAGGGAAGGGGTAACACCATATATTTT.

The rearrangement uses TRBV4-2 and TRBJ2-3; D may be TRBD2 (6 bases). The CDR3 length is 16 residues. Trimming shortened V by 0 bases and J by 6 bases, and 16 bases separated the two germline ends. Per the germline V gene, CDR1 is LGHNA and CDR2 is YNFKEQ. The CDR3 is CASSQDRAGLHDTQYF. The CDR3 coding sequence is TGTGCCAGCAGCCAAGATAGGGCTGGACTACACGATACGCAGTATTTT.

A few counts support this clone. The gene calls are TRBV5-1 and TRBJ1-2; 9 bases line up with TRBD1. J was trimmed by 2 bases and V by 0 bases; bases with no gene match: 2. This CDR3 has 15 amino acids. The germline gives CDR1 SGHRS, CDR2 YFSETQ. The CDR3 DNA follows: TGCGCCAGCAGCTTGGGGGGACAGGGAAACTATGGCTACACCTTC. Translating it yields CASSLGGQGNYGYTF.

This sequence joins TRBV5-4 and TRBJ1-1; D remains ambiguous. The V end lost 2 bases, the J end lost 5 bases, and 16 bases lay between the germline ends. The CDR3 spans 15 residues. Germline loops: CDR1 SGHNT, CDR2 YYREEE (reference sequence). The CDR3 nucleotides read TGTGCCAGCAGCTTCCTCCAGCGACCGCGGACTGAAGCTTTCTTT. This translates into CASSFLQRPRTEAFF.

With regard to this clone: Within the sample, other DNA sequences also encode this same CDR3. The chain has TRBV29-1 and TRBJ1-3; D call uncertain. V was trimmed by 4 bases and J by 0 bases, leaving 4 bases between them. The CDR3 runs 12 residues. Per germline, CDR1 SQVTM and CDR2 ANQGSEA. The CDR3: CSVGGSGNTIYF. CDR3 nucleotide sequence: TGCAGCGTTGGCGGCTCTGGAAACACCATATATTTT.

This chain joins TRBV11-2 and TRBJ2-4; 8 bases align to TRBD2. This CDR3 is 14 amino acids long. Germline assignment: CDR1 SGHAT and CDR2 FQNNGV. The ends lost 1 base at V and 9 bases at J; junction bases unmatched: 5. The CDR3 sequence is CASSLVRGGGIQYF. CDR3 nucleotide sequence: TGTGCCAGCAGCTTAGTTCGGGGGGGAGGCATTCAGTACTTC.

The chain carries TRBV6-5 and TRBJ2-2; tentatively, D is TRBD2 (8 bases). Germline values: CDR1 MNHEY, CDR2 SVGAGI. This CDR3 is built from 15 residues. With 5 bases removed from V and 6 bases from J, the gap between germline ends came to 16 bases. This CDR3 reads CASSTREGAAGELFF. The DNA of the CDR3 is TGTGCCAGCAGTACCCGGGAGGGGGCGGCCGGGGAGCTGTTTTTT.

The chain recombines TRBV19 with TRBJ2-3; 14 nucleotides agree with TRBD2. V shed 4 bases, J shed 4 bases, and the junction held 13 bases outside the gene matches. Per the germline V gene, CDR1 is LNHDA and CDR2 is SQIVND (reference sequence). This CDR3 is built from 19 residues. Written as DNA, the CDR3 is TGTGCCAGTAGTAGGGGACTAGCGGGAGCCGCTATGAGGGCAGATACGCAGTATTTT. This sequence encodes CASSRGLAGAAMRADTQYF.

V gene TRBV19 combines with J gene TRBJ1-6, with 7 nucleotides matching TRBD1. The V and J ends lost 7 bases and 7 bases, in that order; junction bases with no gene match: 7. The length of the CDR3 is 14 residues. Per the germline V gene, CDR1 is LNHDA and CDR2 is SQIVND (reference sequence). DNA of the CDR3: TGTGCCAGTACCCCCAGGGGGGACAATTCACCCCTCCACTTT. This translates into CASTPRGDNSPLHF.

The rearrangement joins TRBV28 to TRBJ2-4; possibly TRBD1 for D (5 bases). The V and J ends lost 5 bases and 15 bases respectively, with 14 bases between them. Germline V gene lookup returns CDR1 MDHEN and CDR2 SYDVKM. The CDR3 consists of 11 residues. CDR3 in amino acids: CASSAQGSRYF. For the CDR3, the DNA is TGTGCCAGCAGTGCTCAGGGTTCCCGGTACTTC.

CDR3 nucleotide sequence: TGTGCCAGCAGCACAAACAGGGCGCAGGGCTACACCTTC. Translation gives CASSTNRAQGYTF. This chain links TRBV5-6 with TRBJ1-2; weak D call: TRBD1 (6 bases). Trimming left V 4 bases short and J 8 bases short, with 15 bases between. The CDR3 runs to 13 residues. Germline CDR1 and CDR2: SGHDT and YYEEEE.

The chain combines TRBV19 with TRBJ2-2; 12 nucleotides align to TRBD2. Unmatched junction bases numbered 4, after V lost 8 bases and J lost 6 bases. CDR1 is LNHDA, CDR2 SQIVND, per germline (reference sequence). CDR3 length: 14 residues. CDR3 region: CASGASGGAGELFF. In DNA form, the CDR3 reads TGTGCCAGTGGCGCTAGCGGGGGGGCCGGGGAGCTGTTTTTT. The full variable domain, in which reference TRBV19 and TRBJ2-2 provide the parts outside the CDR3, is DGGITQSPKYLFRKEGQNVTLSCEQNLNHDAMYWYRQDPGQGLRLIYYSQIVNDFQKGDIAEGYSVSREKKESFPLTVTSAQKNPTAFYLCASGASGGAGELFFGEGSRLTVL.

The V call is TRBV11-2, the J call TRBJ2-7; D is possibly TRBD1 (6 bases). Trimming shortened V by 1 base and J by 3 bases, and 16 bases separated the two germline ends. The CDR3 extends over 16 amino acids. Germline V gene sequence: CDR1 SGHAT, CDR2 FQNNGV. As DNA, the CDR3 is TGTGCCAGCAGCTTAGGGTACCTGACAGGAGGCTACGAGCAGTACTTC. Encoded protein: CASSLGYLTGGYEQYF.

V gene TRBV4-1 combines with J gene TRBJ2-7, with 9 bases lining up with TRBD1. The CDR3 totals 16 residues. CDR1 is MGHRA and CDR2 is YSYEKL in the germline V gene. V trimming: 0 bases; J trimming: 3 bases; junction bases outside the gene matches: 6. CDR3 protein: CASSQEITGQGYEQYF. Here the CDR3 DNA reads TGCGCCAGCAGCCAAGAGATTACGGGACAGGGCTACGAGCAGTACTTC.

The chain employs TRBV5-1 and TRBJ1-6, with TRBD1 as a possible D gene (5 bases). The CDR3 is made up of 14 amino acids. V dropped 4 bases and J dropped 6 bases, with 11 bases sitting between them. Germline lookup yields CDR1 SGHRS and CDR2 YFSETQ. CDR3 nucleotides: TGCGCCAGCAGCCCCCGACAGCCTAATTCACCCCTCCACTTT. It yields the protein CASSPRQPNSPLHF.

The chain employs TRBV19 and TRBJ1-6, with 8 bases identical to TRBD1. After removal of 9 bases from V and 9 bases from J, the junction contained 4 bases not matched to a gene. CDR3 size: 12 residues. Germline CDR1 LNHDA, CDR2 SQIVND (reference sequence). The CDR3 sequence: CASKTGGSPLHF. As DNA, the CDR3 is TGTGCCAGCAAAACAGGGGGTTCACCCCTCCACTTT.

This clone has only a few counts. This chain joins TRBV28 and TRBJ1-3, with unresolved D. CDR3 length: 17 amino acids. Trimming stripped 8 bases from V and 2 bases from J, with 22 bases between. Germline loops: CDR1 MDHEN, CDR2 SYDVKM. The DNA of the CDR3 is TGTGCCAGCCTAGAGCCAGACTTATTTCCTACTGGAAACACCATATATTTT. Protein product: CASLEPDLFPTGNTIYF.

The chain employs TRBV7-8 and TRBJ1-1, with D possibly being TRBD1 (5 bases). Germline V gene sequence: CDR1 SGHVS, CDR2 FQNEAQ. This CDR3 spans 15 amino acids. With 0 bases removed from V and 7 bases from J, the gap between germline ends came to 15 bases. The CDR3 DNA reads as TGTGCCAGCAGCTTAGCCCCCGGCGGGACCGATGAAGCTTTCTTT. Translated, it gives CASSLAPGGTDEAFF.

The chain links TRBV20-1 to TRBJ1-1, with D unresolved. There are 12 residues in the CDR3. Germline values: CDR1 DFQATT, CDR2 SNEGSKA (reference sequence). V gave up 3 bases and J gave up 5 bases, with 10 bases separating them. Written as DNA, the CDR3 is TGCAGTGCTAGTATACAGAATACTGAAGCTTTCTTT. Its translation is CSASIQNTEAFF.